A selection of T cell receptor beta chains follows, all from one sample in a study of blood T cells in healthy people across ages. Each CDR3 protein is one row after TCRdb ran MiXCR on the 5' RACE reads. This sample has roughly 730,000 distinct CDR3 sequences, with roughly three fifths found just once. Sequenced input: blood. These receptors were obtained from a man aged 35-49 years in good health. The CDR3 runs from the conserved cysteine through the conserved F or W. D genes are given only for firm matches. The size of a clone is reported for some rows only, either as once, few or many, or as a class for expanded clones.

d_call,v_call,clone_size,j_call,cdr3_nt,cdr3_aa
-,TRBV6-2/TRBV6-3,-,TRBJ1-1,TGTGCCAGCAGTAATGCCCCTGGGCGAGGCGAGAACACTGAAGCTTTCTTT,CASSNAPGRGENTEAFF
-,TRBV9,-,TRBJ2-7,TGTGCCAGCAGCGTAGATACTGGTGAGGGCTACGAGCAGTACTTC,CASSVDTGEGYEQYF
TRBD2,TRBV11-3,-,TRBJ2-5,TGTGCCAGCAGCCACGGTTGGGGGGGGTCTACTAAAGAGACCCAGTACTTC,CASSHGWGGSTKETQYF
-,TRBV12-3/TRBV12-4,-,TRBJ1-2,TGTGCCAGCAGGCTAAGGGTTGGGGGTTTCTCAAACTCTAACTATGGCTACACCTTC,CASRLRVGGFSNSNYGYTF
TRBD1,TRBV6-5,-,TRBJ2-7,TGTGCCAGCAGTTACGGACACGGACAGGGGGCTTTCCCCTGGTACGAGCAGTACTTC,CASSYGHGQGAFPWYEQYF
TRBD1,TRBV20-1,few,TRBJ1-4,TGCAGTGCAAAAACAGGGGATCTCGAATTCGGAAAACTGTTTTTT,CSAKTGDLEFGKLFF
TRBD1,TRBV15,-,TRBJ2-3,TGTGCCACCAGCAGGGCTGCCATAACAGGGGGAGTTAAGTATTTT,CATSRAAITGGVKYF
TRBD1,TRBV7-2,-,TRBJ2-7,TGTGCCAGCAGCTCGAACAGGGGAGCCTACGAGCAGTACTTC,CASSSNRGAYEQYF
-,TRBV19,few,TRBJ1-2,TGTGCCAGTAGTATAGACGGAGACTATGGCTACACCTTC,CASSIDGDYGYTF
TRBD1,TRBV27,few,TRBJ1-2,TGTGCCAGCAGATTAGCCGTTGACAGGGCCGGAGGCTACACCTTC,CASRLAVDRAGGYTF
-,TRBV7-2,few,TRBJ2-1,TGTGCCAGCAGCTCACAAACCAGGGGTGTGGGCAATGAGCAGTTCTTC,CASSSQTRGVGNEQFF
-,TRBV29-1,few,TRBJ1-2,TGCAGCGTTAGAGGCCCAGGGGAGATCGGCTATGGCTACACCTTC,CSVRGPGEIGYGYTF
-,TRBV15,-,TRBJ2-3,TGTGCCACCAGCCGCCTCGCGGATACGCAGTATTTT,CATSRLADTQYF
TRBD2,TRBV7-3,-,TRBJ2-1,TGTGCCAGCAGCTTATTTGGCGGGGGGAAAGCCTCCTACAATGAGCAGTTCTTC,CASSLFGGGKASYNEQFF
TRBD1,TRBV7-8,-,TRBJ2-7,TGTGCCAGCAGTTGGACAGGGGATCTTGGTTACGAGCAGTACTTC,CASSWTGDLGYEQYF
-,TRBV4-1,-,TRBJ2-7,TGCGCCAGCAGCCACCAGGGATTAACCGTCTACGAGCAGTACTTC,CASSHQGLTVYEQYF
-,TRBV7-2,few,TRBJ2-5,TGTGCCAGCAGCTTAGGGGCTGGGGCGGGGCAAGAGACCCAGTACTTC,CASSLGAGAGQETQYF
TRBD2,TRBV29-1,few,TRBJ2-3,TGCAGCGTTGAAGGGGGGGGTCGGCGGGGGAGCACAGATACGCAGTATTTT,CSVEGGGRRGSTDTQYF
-,TRBV7-2,-,TRBJ2-1,TGTGCCAGCAGCTCAACCGGGACTGGGTACAATGAGCAGTTCTTC,CASSSTGTGYNEQFF
TRBD1,TRBV9,-,TRBJ2-4,TGTGCCAGCAGCCCCACCGGACAGGGGCCATGGGGGACTCAGTACTTC,CASSPTGQGPWGTQYF
-,TRBV28,-,TRBJ1-2,TGTGCCAGCAGTTTGCTTAAAGGGTTGACTGGCTACACCTTC,CASSLLKGLTGYTF
-,TRBV29-1,-,TRBJ2-1,TGCAGCGTTTTTCAGGTTACGAATGAGCAGTTCTTC,CSVFQVTNEQFF
-,TRBV9,many,TRBJ2-1,TGTGCCAGCAGCAGAAGGACTGAGCAGTTCTTC,CASSRRTEQFF
TRBD1,TRBV27,-,TRBJ1-5,TGTGCCAGTGGACAGGGGGGGCAGCCCCAGCATTTT,CASGQGGQPQHF
-,TRBV7-2,-,TRBJ2-5,TGTGCCAGCAGCTTAGTGCGGGGCGTCCAAGAGACCCAGTACTTC,CASSLVRGVQETQYF
-,TRBV12-3/TRBV12-4,once,TRBJ2-7,TGTGCCAGCAGTCGCTCGAGCAGGGTATCCTACGAGCAGTACTTC,CASSRSSRVSYEQYF